The rows below give T cell receptor beta chains drawn from one sample of a study of blood T cell repertoires in COVID-19. Produced via immunoSEQ multiplex PCR; TCRdb's table is partial and in-frame only. Here the sample spans tens of thousands of clones, under 95% being singletons. The specimen was peripheral blood. These receptors all stem from a woman aged 55-75 years with active COVID-19. Both conserved end residues are part of each CDR3.

v_call cdr3_aa
TRBV9 CASSAYDRVEAGELFF
TRBV19 CASSPDGLAHEQYF
TRBV14 CASSQVGLGSPLHF
TRBV7-8 CASSLVSRETQYF
TRBV18 CASSPRTGSNEQFF
TRBV19 CASSTTGVGANVLTF
TRBV28 CASSLEAVRGQYF
TRBV5-4 CASSSGLTNTDTQYF
TRBV24-1 CATSDAGGGYTF
TRBV28 CASSSTQGLRSYNEQFF
TRBV4-1 CASSQDIRKNTEAFF
TRBV5-1 CASSRLAENTGELFF
TRBV7-9 CASSPRGGDRGFF
TRBV7-8 CASSLGAGLGDEQFF
TRBV27 CASISRRGPYEQYF
TRBV30 CAWSGIVRGIGEQYF
TRBV18 CASSPTAQSTDTQYF
TRBV7-9 CASSLIAGVGTEAFF
TRBV19 CASAGGNGRTEAFF
TRBV6-2/TRBV6-3 CASSKRTSGWTYEQYF
TRBV11-3 CASSHFTGNLNTGELFF
TRBV11-2 CASSALTGGFGNTIYF
TRBV4-1 CASSRGAGVLDEQFF
TRBV5-1 CASSARVQGSGANVLTF
TRBV15 CATSRGGAGSTADTQYF
TRBV7-9 CASSFDTNTGELFF
TRBV27 CASSLSTFYEQYF
TRBV4-1 CASSQARDLLGEQFF
TRBV12-3/TRBV12-4 CASSLSGPGAQHF
TRBV5-6 CASSSLTGSGTDTQYF
TRBV6-6 CASSARTGDGYTF
TRBV28 CASSLTSGSSDTQYF
TRBV10-1 CASSDASSSYNEQFF
TRBV30 CAWNRRENWRDEQFF
TRBV3-1/TRBV3-2 CASSQGLPTAANQPQHF
TRBV7-9 CASSPQLVGTGELFF
TRBV18 CASSPINGLENTEAFF
TRBV28 CASSSGHLLGYTF
TRBV3-1/TRBV3-2 CASSPRTSGTKETQYF
TRBV2 CASAGTSGGDTQYF
TRBV28 CASSLGNRGQGLPNQPQHF
TRBV15 CATSGRDRGGHIQYF
TRBV11-3 CASSLGGDVGEKLFF
TRBV4-2 CASSQTTAPSTDTQYF
TRBV30 CASRGQHGTEAFF
TRBV6-5 CASRWGPGPHQPQHF
TRBV11-1 CASSLGRGTSLSEQYF
TRBV19 CASSVRPDSGQGGSPLHF
TRBV5-1 CASSLGTGPHEQYF
TRBV6-5 CASSPGQGWTEAFF
TRBV19 CASSTAGGPYEQYF
TRBV2 CASSPGGGTDTQYF
TRBV3-1/TRBV3-2 CASSQDPHSSFGYTF
TRBV6-6 CASSNYLGRDRVSGNTIYF
TRBV5-6 CASSWNLAGGSYEQYF
TRBV7-9 CASSSTGDEQYF
TRBV5-1 CASNAGTGGPYEQYF
TRBV2 CASSDGQSEKLFF
TRBV11-1 CASSVRQGPTDTQYF